This passage covers 20 T cell receptor beta chains from one sample sequenced in a study of cytomegalovirus exposure and HLA in healthy donors. It was with 60 Vbeta and 13 Jbeta primers that the PCR ran. The assay was immunoSEQ multiplex PCR, and TCRdb's table has in-frame clones only and misses some. Of around 200,000 clones listed, over 80% are singletons. Sequencing was performed on PBMCs. The receptors here all came from a woman in her forties or fifties in good health and CMV-seropositive.

V and J are TRBV6-4 and TRBJ2-3; 7 nucleotides line up with TRBD2. Looked up from germline, CDR1 is MRHNA and CDR2 is SNTAGT. This CDR3 is 15 amino acids long. Losses at the gene ends were 6 bases for V and 2 bases for J; bases not matched to a gene: 8. As DNA, the CDR3 is TGTGCCAGCAGCCCAGGAGCGGGACTCACAGATACGCAGTATTTT. The encoded protein is CASSPGAGLTDTQYF.

The chain recombines TRBV28 with TRBJ1-2, with 7 bases lining up with TRBD1. The CDR3 is made up of 14 amino acids. V was pared by 9 bases and J by 2 bases, with 9 bases of the junction left unmatched. The germline V gene encodes CDR1 MDHEN and CDR2 SYDVKM. The CDR3 is CASKGDRLNYGYTF. CDR3 DNA sequence: TGTGCCAGTAAAGGGGACAGATTAAACTATGGCTACACCTTC.

The chain carries TRBV29-1 and TRBJ1-2; D may be TRBD1 (5 bases). There are 10 residues in the CDR3. V gave up 4 bases and J gave up 6 bases, with 6 bases separating them. Germline values: CDR1 SQVTM, CDR2 ANQGSEA. The DNA of the CDR3 is TGCAGCGTTGGCAGGGATGGCTACACCTTC. Protein product: CSVGRDGYTF.

The gene calls are TRBV29-1 and TRBJ2-3; the D gene is possibly TRBD2 (6 bases). Trimming removed 3 bases at V and 2 bases at J, with 9 bases between. CDR1 is SQVTM and CDR2 is ANQGSEA in the germline V gene. The CDR3 is made up of 13 amino acids. The CDR3: CSVEGGDTDTQYF. CDR3 bases: TGCAGCGTTGAGGGCGGGGACACAGATACGCAGTATTTT.

Written as DNA, the CDR3 is TGTGCCAGCAGCCTTTACAGGGGGCCAGAGACCCAGTACTTC. This codes for CASSLYRGPETQYF. The V call is TRBV11-1, the J call TRBJ2-5; 9 positions match TRBD1. CDR1 and CDR2 from the germline V gene are SGHAT and FQDESV (reference sequence). This CDR3 contains 14 residues. The trim removed 5 bases at V and 4 bases at J, leaving 5 bases unmatched.

The J gene is TRBJ2-7, the V gene TRBV7-2; 7 bases line up with TRBD2. Germline lookup yields CDR1 SGHTA and CDR2 FQGNSA. CDR3 length: 14 amino acids. J gave up 2 bases and V 6 bases, and 7 bases lay outside the gene matches. The CDR3 is CASSPSGGAYEQYF. For the CDR3, the DNA is TGTGCCAGCAGTCCCTCGGGGGGAGCCTACGAGCAGTACTTC.

This chain connects TRBV10-3 to TRBJ2-7; 9 nucleotides align to TRBD2. This CDR3 has 15 residues. V was clipped by 2 bases and J by 2 bases; unmatched bases: 4. Germline values: CDR1 ENHRY, CDR2 SYGVKD. CDR3: CAISEPERGAYEQYF. CDR3 DNA: TGTGCCATCAGTGAGCCCGAGCGGGGGGCCTACGAGCAGTACTTC.

The chain couples TRBV5-1 to TRBJ1-4; D is perhaps TRBD1 (5 bases). Germline V gives CDR1 SGHRS, CDR2 YFSETQ. The CDR3 extends over 15 amino acids. V was cut by 4 bases and J by 5 bases, with 15 bases left in between. The CDR3 reads CASSRSGLTNEKLFF. In nucleotides, the CDR3 is TGCGCCAGCAGCAGATCGGGACTGACGAATGAAAAACTGTTTTTT.

The genes are TRBV5-1 and TRBJ1-3, with 8 bases aligning to TRBD1. The trim removed 3 bases at V and 5 bases at J, leaving 7 bases unmatched. Germline lookup yields CDR1 SGHRS and CDR2 YFSETQ. The CDR3 has 15 amino acids. The CDR3 region is CASSWGTGARNTIYF. DNA of the CDR3: TGCGCCAGCAGCTGGGGGACAGGCGCTAGAAACACCATATATTTT.

A note on this clone: The sample holds other DNA sequences that translate to the same CDR3. The chain recombines TRBV23-1 with TRBJ1-1; 12 nucleotides line up with TRBD1. TRBV23-1 is filed as an ORF, its function uncertain. V gave up 0 bases and J gave up 6 bases; unmatched junction bases: 5. The CDR3 has 16 amino acids. CDR3 protein: CASSQSGDRGQSEAFF. In DNA form, the CDR3 reads TGCGCCAGCAGTCAATCTGGGGACAGGGGGCAATCTGAAGCTTTCTTT.

This chain's CDR3 is CASSLRRGGYTF. In DNA, the CDR3 is TGTGCCAGCAGCTTGCGCAGGGGCGGCTACACCTTC. The chain is built from TRBV5-8 and TRBJ1-2, with a weak D call TRBD1 (6 bases). The V gene's germline CDR1 is SGHTS and CDR2 YDEGEE. This CDR3 has 12 amino acids. V was cut by 1 base and J by 8 bases, with 9 bases left in between.

This chain connects TRBV27 to TRBJ2-1; D perhaps matches TRBD1 (5 bases). V shed 6 bases and J shed 0 bases, with 12 bases lying between them. The CDR3 loop spans 15 amino acids. CDR1 and CDR2 (germline): MNHEY, SMNVEV (reference sequence). CDR3 bases: TGTGCCAGCAGGCTGGACATCACCTCCTACAATGAGCAGTTCTTC. Residues: CASRLDITSYNEQFF.

CDR3 protein: CASSFFGRTQGKLFF. The CDR3 DNA reads as TGTGCCAGCAGTTTCTTCGGCCGAACCCAGGGAAAACTGTTTTTT. V usage is TRBV6-5 and J usage is TRBJ1-4; possibly TRBD1 for D (5 bases). Deletions cut 4 bases from V and 10 bases from J, with 19 bases between. CDR1 is MNHEY and CDR2 is SVGAGI in the germline V gene. The length of the CDR3 is 15 residues.

The chain is built from TRBV29-1 and TRBJ2-1, with 10 nucleotides matching TRBD2. Germline loops: CDR1 SQVTM, CDR2 ANQGSEA. V lost 7 bases, J lost 7 bases, and 10 bases stayed unmatched. This CDR3 region has 14 residues. The CDR3 loop is CSGLAGAQGNEQFF. The CDR3 DNA follows: TGCAGCGGCCTAGCGGGGGCCCAGGGGAATGAGCAGTTCTTC.

The chain couples TRBV7-8 to TRBJ1-1, with 9 nucleotides matching TRBD1. Germline CDR1 is SGHVS and CDR2 is FQNEAQ. V lost 5 bases, J lost 11 bases, and 15 bases stayed unmatched. The CDR3 loop spans 15 amino acids. CDR3 sequence reads: CASSPTGTGPGWAFF. For the CDR3, the DNA is TGTGCCAGCAGCCCGACGGGGACAGGGCCTGGGTGGGCTTTCTTT.

The chain links TRBV19 to TRBJ1-4, with D possibly TRBD1 on 6 matching bases. The CDR3 has 15 amino acids. From germline, CDR1 is LNHDA and CDR2 SQIVND (reference sequence). Trimming took off 4 bases at V and 4 bases at J, with 13 bases between the two ends. CDR3 protein: CASSTMTGSNEKLFF. In nucleotides, the CDR3 is TGTGCCAGTAGTACAATGACAGGCAGTAATGAAAAACTGTTTTTT.

The chain is built from TRBV6-6 and TRBJ1-4, with a weak D call TRBD1 (5 bases). Germline values: CDR1 MNHNY, CDR2 SVGAGI (reference sequence). Trimming took 5 bases from V and 0 from J, leaving 10 bases between them. The CDR3 totals 15 residues. The CDR3 DNA reads TGTGCCAGCAGTCGCGACAGTGCAACTAATGAAAAACTGTTTTTT. It translates to CASSRDSATNEKLFF.

V usage is TRBV6-5 and J usage is TRBJ1-1; a weak D match, TRBD1 (6 bases). Germline values: CDR1 MNHEY, CDR2 SVGAGI. V gave up 6 bases and J gave up 6 bases, with 14 bases separating them. The CDR3 spans 13 residues. This chain's CDR3 is CASSSLEGAEAFF. CDR3 nucleotide sequence: TGTGCCAGCAGCTCCCTAGAGGGGGCTGAAGCTTTCTTT.

The chain employs TRBV27 and TRBJ2-7; the D gene is possibly TRBD1 (7 bases). Per germline, CDR1 MNHEY and CDR2 SMNVEV (reference sequence). The CDR3 runs to 16 residues. V was trimmed by 6 bases and J by 0 bases, leaving 18 bases between them. The CDR3, as DNA: TGTGCCAGCAGCCCCTTGACAGGGAGGAGCTCCTACGAGCAGTACTTC. Its protein is CASSPLTGRSSYEQYF.

The chain is built from TRBV4-3 and TRBJ1-2; D is uncertain. Looked up from germline, CDR1 is LGHNA and CDR2 is YSLEER. The V gene lost 5 bases and the J gene lost 5 bases, with 21 bases spanning the gap. CDR3 length: 16 residues. The CDR3, as DNA: TGCGCCAGCAGCTATGTGAACGACTGGAATAAGTATGGCTACACCTTC. Encoded protein: CASSYVNDWNKYGYTF.